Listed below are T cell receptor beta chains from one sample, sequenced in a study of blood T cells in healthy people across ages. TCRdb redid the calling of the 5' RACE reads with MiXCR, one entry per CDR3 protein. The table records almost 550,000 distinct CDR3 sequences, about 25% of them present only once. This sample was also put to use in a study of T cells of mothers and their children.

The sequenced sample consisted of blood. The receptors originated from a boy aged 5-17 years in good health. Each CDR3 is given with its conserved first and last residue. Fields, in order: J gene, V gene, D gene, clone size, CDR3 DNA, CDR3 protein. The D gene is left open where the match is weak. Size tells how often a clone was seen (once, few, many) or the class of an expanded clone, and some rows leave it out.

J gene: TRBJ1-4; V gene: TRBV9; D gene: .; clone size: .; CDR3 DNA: TGTGCCAGCAGCGTAGGGCGGGGTGAAAAACTGTTTTTT; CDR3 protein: CASSVGRGEKLFF
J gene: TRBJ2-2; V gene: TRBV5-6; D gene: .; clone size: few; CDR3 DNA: TGTGCCAGCAGCGTCTCCAGGGTGTTATTCACCGGGGAGCTGTTTTTT; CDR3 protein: CASSVSRVLFTGELFF
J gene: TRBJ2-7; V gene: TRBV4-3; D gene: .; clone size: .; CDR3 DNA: TGCGCCAGCAGCCAAGAACGTGCAGGGTACGAGCAGTACTTC; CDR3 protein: CASSQERAGYEQYF
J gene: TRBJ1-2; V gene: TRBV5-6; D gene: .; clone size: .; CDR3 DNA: TGTGCCAGCAGCTTGGAGGCGTCCTGGGGCTACACCTTC; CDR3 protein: CASSLEASWGYTF
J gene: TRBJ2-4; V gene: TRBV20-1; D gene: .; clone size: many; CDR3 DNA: TGCAGTGCTAGCGCTAATTTGTTCGTCAAAAACATTCAGTACTTC; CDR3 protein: CSASANLFVKNIQYF
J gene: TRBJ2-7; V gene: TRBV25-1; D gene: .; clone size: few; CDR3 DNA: TGTGCCAGCAGTGAACACGGCTACGAGCAGTACTTC; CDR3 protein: CASSEHGYEQYF
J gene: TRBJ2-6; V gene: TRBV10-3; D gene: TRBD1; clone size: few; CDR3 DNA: TGTGCCATGGAAAGAGAGGGGGACAGCTCTGGGGCCAACGTCCTGACTTTC; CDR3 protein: CAMEREGDSSGANVLTF
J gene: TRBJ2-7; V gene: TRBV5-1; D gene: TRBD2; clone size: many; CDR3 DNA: TGCGCCAGCAGTCAGACTAGCGGGAGTTTCAACGAGCAGTACTTC; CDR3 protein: CASSQTSGSFNEQYF
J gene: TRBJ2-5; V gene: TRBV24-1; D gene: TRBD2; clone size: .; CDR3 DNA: TGTGCCACCAGTGACCCCAAAGACGGGGGGGAGACCCAGTACTTC; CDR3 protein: CATSDPKDGGETQYF
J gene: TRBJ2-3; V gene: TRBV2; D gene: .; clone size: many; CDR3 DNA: TGTGCCAGCACGCCTGGCTACCCCACAGATACGCAGTATTTT; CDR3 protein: CASTPGYPTDTQYF
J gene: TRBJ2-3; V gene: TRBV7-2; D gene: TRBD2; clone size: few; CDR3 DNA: TGTGCCAGCAGTTCCCCAACTAGCGGGGGGGCCATGGATACGCAGTATTTT; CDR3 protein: CASSSPTSGGAMDTQYF
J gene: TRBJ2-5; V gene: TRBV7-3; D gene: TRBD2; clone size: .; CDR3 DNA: TGTGCCAGCAGCTTGTTCGGCCAGCGGGGGGGCCGGGAGACCCAGTACTTC; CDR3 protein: CASSLFGQRGGRETQYF
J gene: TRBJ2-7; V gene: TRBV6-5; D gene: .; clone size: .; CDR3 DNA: TGTGCCAGCAGTTATTACACCAACTACGAGCAGTACTTC; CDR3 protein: CASSYYTNYEQYF
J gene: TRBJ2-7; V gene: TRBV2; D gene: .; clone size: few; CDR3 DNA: TGTGCCAGCAGTAGGGACTTCTACGAGCAGTACTTC; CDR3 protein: CASSRDFYEQYF
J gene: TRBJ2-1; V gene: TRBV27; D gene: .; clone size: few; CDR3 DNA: TGTGCCAGCACTCTCAGGCGAGGCAATGAGCAGTTCTTC; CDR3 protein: CASTLRRGNEQFF
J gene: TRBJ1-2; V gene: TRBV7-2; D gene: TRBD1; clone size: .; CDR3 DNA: TGTGCCAGCAGCTTTGGGACAGGGTATGGCTACACCTTC; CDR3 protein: CASSFGTGYGYTF
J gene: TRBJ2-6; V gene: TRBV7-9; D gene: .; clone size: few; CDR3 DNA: TGTGCCAGCAGCTTAACGGGGGTCCGTCGTGGGGCCAACGTCCTGACTTTC; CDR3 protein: CASSLTGVRRGANVLTF
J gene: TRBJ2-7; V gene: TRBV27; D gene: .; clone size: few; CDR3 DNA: TGTGCCAGCACTAAGGGGGGCTACCAAACCTACGAGCAGTACTTC; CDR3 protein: CASTKGGYQTYEQYF
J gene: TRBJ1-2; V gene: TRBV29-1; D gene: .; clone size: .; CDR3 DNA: TGCAGCGGGGGAGACACTTTAAACTATGGCTACACCTTC; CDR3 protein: CSGGDTLNYGYTF
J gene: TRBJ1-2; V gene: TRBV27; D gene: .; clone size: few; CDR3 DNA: TGTGCCAGCAGTTTACGGAGGGCCTACGGCTACACCTTC; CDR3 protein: CASSLRRAYGYTF
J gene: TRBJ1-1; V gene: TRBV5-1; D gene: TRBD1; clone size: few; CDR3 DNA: TGCGCCAGCAGGGGACAGGGGAACACTGAAGCTTTCTTT; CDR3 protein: CASRGQGNTEAFF
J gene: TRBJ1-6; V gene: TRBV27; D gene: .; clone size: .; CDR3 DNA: TGTGCCAGCAGTTTATGGTTCCAGGGAAAGAATTCACCCCTCCACTTT; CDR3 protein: CASSLWFQGKNSPLHF
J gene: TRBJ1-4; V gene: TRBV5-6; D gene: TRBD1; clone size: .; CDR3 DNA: TGTGCCAGCAGCTACGGGACAGGGAGTCGTCTTTTT; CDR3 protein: CASSYGTGSRLF
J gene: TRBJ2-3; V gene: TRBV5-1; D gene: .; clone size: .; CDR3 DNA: TGCGCCAGCAGCTTGGCCTCTACCAGAACGCAGTATTTT; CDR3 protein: CASSLASTRTQYF
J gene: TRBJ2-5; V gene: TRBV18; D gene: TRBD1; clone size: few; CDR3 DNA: TGTGCCAGCTCACCATTCTCCGGGACAGGGGGCCGGGAGACCCAGTACTTC; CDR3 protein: CASSPFSGTGGRETQYF
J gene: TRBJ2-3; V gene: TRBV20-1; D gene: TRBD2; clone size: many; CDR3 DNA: TGCAGTGCTAGTCTCCGAGCGGGAGGGCTCACAGATACGCAGTATTTT; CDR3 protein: CSASLRAGGLTDTQYF
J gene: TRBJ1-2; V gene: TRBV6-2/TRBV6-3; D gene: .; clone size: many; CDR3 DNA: TGTGCCAGCAGTTACGAGGTCTTCTATGGCTACACCTTC; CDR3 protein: CASSYEVFYGYTF
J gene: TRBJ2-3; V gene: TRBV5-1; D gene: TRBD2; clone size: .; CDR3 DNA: TGCGCCAGCAGCTGGACTAGCGGGATGACACGGCTCGTCGGAAGCACAGATACGCAGTATTTT; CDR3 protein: CASSWTSGMTRLVGSTDTQYF
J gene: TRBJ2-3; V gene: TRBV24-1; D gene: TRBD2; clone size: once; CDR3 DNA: TGTGCCACCAGTGAAAGCGGGACTAGCGGGACAGATACGCAGTATTTT; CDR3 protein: CATSESGTSGTDTQYF
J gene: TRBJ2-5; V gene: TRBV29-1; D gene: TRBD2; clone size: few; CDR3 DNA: TGCAGCGTTGATGTCGCGGGGGGCCAAGAGACCCAGTACTTC; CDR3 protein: CSVDVAGGQETQYF
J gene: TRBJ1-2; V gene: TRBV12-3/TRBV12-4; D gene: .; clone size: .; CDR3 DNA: TGTGCCAGCAGTTTGAGGGGAGGGGCTAACTATGGCTACACCTTC; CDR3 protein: CASSLRGGANYGYTF
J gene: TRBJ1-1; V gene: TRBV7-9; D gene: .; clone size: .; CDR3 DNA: TGTGCCAGCAGCCTACTTGGTGGGTCGTCCGAAGCTTTCTTT; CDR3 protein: CASSLLGGSSEAFF
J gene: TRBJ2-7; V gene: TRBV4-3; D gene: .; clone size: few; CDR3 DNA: TGCGCCAGCAGCCAAGGGCGAAGCACCTCCTACGAGCAGTACTTC; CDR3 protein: CASSQGRSTSYEQYF
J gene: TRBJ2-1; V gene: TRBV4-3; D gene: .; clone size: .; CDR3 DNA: TGCGCCAGCAGCCAAGATTGGCAGGGGGAGGTGGATGAGCAGTTCTTC; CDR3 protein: CASSQDWQGEVDEQFF
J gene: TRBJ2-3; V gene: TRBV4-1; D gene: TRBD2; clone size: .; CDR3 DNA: TGCGCCAGCAGCCACGGGGGGGCCCAACGAAACACAGATACGCAGTATTTT; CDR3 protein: CASSHGGAQRNTDTQYF
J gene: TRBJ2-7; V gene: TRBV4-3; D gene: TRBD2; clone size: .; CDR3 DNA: TGCGCCAGCAGCCAAGAACCTAGCGGGAGTTACGAGCAGTACTTC; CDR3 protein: CASSQEPSGSYEQYF
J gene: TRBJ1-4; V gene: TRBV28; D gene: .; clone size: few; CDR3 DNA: TGTGCCAGCAGTATCTCCGGGGCCGTTGAAAAACTGTTTTTT; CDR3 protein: CASSISGAVEKLFF
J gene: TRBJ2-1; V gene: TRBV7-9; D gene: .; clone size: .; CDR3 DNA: TGTGCCAGCAGCCCCAGGGGCGGCCTCTCCTACAATGAGCAGTTCTTC; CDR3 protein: CASSPRGGLSYNEQFF
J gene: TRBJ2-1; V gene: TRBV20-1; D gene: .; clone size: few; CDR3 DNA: TGCAGTGCTGTCTCCGGGAGCTCCTACAATGAGCAGTTCTTC; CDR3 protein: CSAVSGSSYNEQFF
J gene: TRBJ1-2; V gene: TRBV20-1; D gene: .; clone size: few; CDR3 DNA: TGCAGTGCTAGCCCTCGGACGGGAGTCTATGGCTACACCTTC; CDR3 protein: CSASPRTGVYGYTF
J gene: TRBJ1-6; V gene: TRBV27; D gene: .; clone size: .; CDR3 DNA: TGTGCCAGCAGCCCAACCCTGACAGTCTCCTATAATTCACCCCTCCACTTT; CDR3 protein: CASSPTLTVSYNSPLHF
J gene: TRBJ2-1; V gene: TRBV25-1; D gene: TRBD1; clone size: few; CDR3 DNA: TGTGCCGCCTCGGGACAGGGATACAATGAGCAGTTCTTC; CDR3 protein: CAASGQGYNEQFF
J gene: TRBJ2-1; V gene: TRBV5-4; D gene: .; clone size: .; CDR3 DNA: TGTGCCAGCACCTTCTTTAATAATGAGCAGTTCTTC; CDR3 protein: CASTFFNNEQFF
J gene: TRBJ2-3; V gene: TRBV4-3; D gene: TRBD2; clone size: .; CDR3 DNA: TGCGCCAGCAGCCAACGACTAGCGGGGGGTTCAACTAGCACAGATACGCAGTATTTT; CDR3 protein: CASSQRLAGGSTSTDTQYF
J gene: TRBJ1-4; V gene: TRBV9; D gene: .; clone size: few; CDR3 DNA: TGTGCCAGCCGTCAGGTACAGGGAGATGAAAAACTGTTTTTT; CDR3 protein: CASRQVQGDEKLFF
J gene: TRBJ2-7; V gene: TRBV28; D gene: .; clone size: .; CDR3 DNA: TGTGCCAGCAGTTCCGTGGGGGAGGTCTCCTACGAGCAGTACTTC; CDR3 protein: CASSSVGEVSYEQYF
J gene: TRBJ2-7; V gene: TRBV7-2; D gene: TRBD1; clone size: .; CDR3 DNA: TGTGCCAGCAGTTTTGACAGGGGGCGCAACGAGCAGTACTTC; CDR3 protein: CASSFDRGRNEQYF
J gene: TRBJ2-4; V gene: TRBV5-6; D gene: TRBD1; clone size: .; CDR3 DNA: TGTGCCAGCAGCTGGGGACAGGGTCAAAACATTCAGTACTTC; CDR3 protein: CASSWGQGQNIQYF
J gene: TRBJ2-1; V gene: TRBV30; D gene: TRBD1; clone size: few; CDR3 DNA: TGTGCCTGGACTCCCACCGGGACAGATGAGCAGTTCTTC; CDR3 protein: CAWTPTGTDEQFF
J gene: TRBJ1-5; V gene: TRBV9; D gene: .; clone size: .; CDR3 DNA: TGTGCCAGCAGCAAGACAGCTAATGGCAATCAGCCCCAGCATTTT; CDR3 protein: CASSKTANGNQPQHF
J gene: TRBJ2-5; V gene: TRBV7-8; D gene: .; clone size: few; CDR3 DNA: TGTGCCAGCAGCCCCACGCCTCGACAGGAGGAGACCCAGTACTTC; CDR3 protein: CASSPTPRQEETQYF
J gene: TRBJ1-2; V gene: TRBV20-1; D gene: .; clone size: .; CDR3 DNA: TGCAGTGCTCCGCCTCGAGGGGGGTATGGCTACACCTTC; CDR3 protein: CSAPPRGGYGYTF
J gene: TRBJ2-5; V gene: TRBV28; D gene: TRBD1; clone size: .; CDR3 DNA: TGTGCCAGCAGTATCGACAGGGTAACAGAGACCCAGTACTTC; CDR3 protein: CASSIDRVTETQYF
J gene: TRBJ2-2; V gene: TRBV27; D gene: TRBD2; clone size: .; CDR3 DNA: TGTGCCAGCAGGGGACTAGCGGGAGGGTGGACCACCGGGGAGCTGTTTTTT; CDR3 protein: CASRGLAGGWTTGELFF
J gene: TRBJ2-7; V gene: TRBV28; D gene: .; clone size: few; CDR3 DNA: TGTGCCAGCAGTTTCTGGGCGCCCCTCTACGAGCAGTACTTC; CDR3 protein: CASSFWAPLYEQYF
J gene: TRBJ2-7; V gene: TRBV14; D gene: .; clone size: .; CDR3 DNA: TGTGCCAGCAGTCGCGTTAGTCGTGGCTCCTACGAGCAGTACTTC; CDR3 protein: CASSRVSRGSYEQYF
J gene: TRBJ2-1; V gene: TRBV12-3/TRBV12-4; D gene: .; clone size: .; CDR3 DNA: TGTGCCAGTGAGGGGGGCAGCTACAATGAGCAGTTCTTC; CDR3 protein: CASEGGSYNEQFF
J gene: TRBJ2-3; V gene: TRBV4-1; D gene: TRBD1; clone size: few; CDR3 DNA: TGCGCCAGCAGCCATCCTCCGGGACAGGGGAGGTGGGATACGCAGTATTTT; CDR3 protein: CASSHPPGQGRWDTQYF
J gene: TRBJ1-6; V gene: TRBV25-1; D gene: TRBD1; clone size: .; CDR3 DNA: TGTGCCAGCAGCGTACAGGGGGCCCTCCACTTT; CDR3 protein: CASSVQGALHF
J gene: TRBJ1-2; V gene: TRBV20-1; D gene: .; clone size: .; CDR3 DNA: TGCAGTGCTAGAGACCCGACAGAAGATAATGGCTACACCTTC; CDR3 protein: CSARDPTEDNGYTF